The 8 T cell receptor beta chains listed next were all sequenced from one sample in a study of response to subunit inactivated influenza vaccine. TCRdb re-derived calls from the RT-PCR reads in MiXCR, one entry per CDR3 protein. The repertoire holds roughly 570,000 distinct CDR3 sequences, 13% to 15% seen once, with 11% in the top ten. The specimen comprised PBMCs from blood, sampled roughly 12 days after vaccination. Source of these receptors: a man between 45 and 60 years old who received an inactivated influenza vaccine.

This clonotype appeared a few times. J is TRBJ1-4 and V is TRBV7-9; tentative D call: TRBD1 (6 bases). V dropped 4 bases and J dropped 7 bases, with 13 bases sitting between them. Germline V gene lookup returns CDR1 SEHNR and CDR2 FQNEAQ (reference sequence). The CDR3 runs to 14 residues. DNA of the CDR3: TGTGCCAGCAGCTCCGGGGGCGCCGGTGAAAAACTGTTTTTT. This encodes CASSSGGAGEKLFF.

This clonotype was counted at least ten times. This rearrangement joins TRBV10-3 to TRBJ2-1, with 9 bases matching TRBD1. Germline V gives CDR1 ENHRY, CDR2 SYGVKD. Trimming removed 2 bases from V and 7 bases from J; junction bases left unmatched: 21. CDR3 length: 20 amino acids. CDR3 coding DNA: TGTGCCATCAGTGAGACGGGACAGGGTATATCGGAGCGGGGTCGGAATGAGCAGTTCTTC. This sequence encodes CAISETGQGISERGRNEQFF.

This clonotype turned up a few times. In DNA, the CDR3 is TGTGCCAGCAGCCCCCCCCCCTCAGGGGGCGAGCAGTACTTC. Amino acid sequence: CASSPPPSGGEQYF. The chain links TRBV7-6 to TRBJ2-7; 7 bases map to TRBD1. CDR1 and CDR2 from the germline V gene are SGHVS and FNYEAQ. With V trimmed by 5 bases and J by 6 bases, 10 bases remained unmatched. There are 14 residues in the CDR3.

This chain connects TRBV6-2 or TRBV6-3 to TRBJ2-7, with 7 bases that match TRBD1. J was trimmed by 2 bases and V by 6 bases; bases with no gene match: 13. CDR3 size: 16 residues. CDR1 and CDR2 (germline): MNHEY, SVGEGT. CDR3 coding DNA: TGTGCCAGCAGGGACCCTCGGGACAGCGGAACCTACGAGCAGTACTTC. Its translation: CASRDPRDSGTYEQYF.

This clonotype was recorded many times. J is TRBJ1-2 and V is TRBV12-3 or TRBV12-4; no clear D gene. The V end lost 7 bases, the J end lost 2 bases, and 11 bases lay between the germline ends. The CDR3 totals 13 residues. Here the CDR3 DNA reads TGTGCCAGCACTCAACGGCGGAACTATGGCTACACCTTC. Its translation is CASTQRRNYGYTF.

The sample holds a few counts of this clonotype. CDR3 sequence (DNA): TGTGCCAGCAGCTTAGGGGGGCGGTGGACCCAAGAGACCCAGTACTTC. It specifies CASSLGGRWTQETQYF. The gene calls are TRBV11-2 and TRBJ2-5, with D maybe TRBD1 (6 bases). V was shortened by 1 base and J by 1 base, with 13 bases between the two germline ends. The CDR3 consists of 16 residues. CDR1 is SGHAT, CDR2 FQNNGV, per germline.

The gene calls are TRBV12-3 or TRBV12-4 and TRBJ2-5; 8 bases match TRBD2. Unmatched junction bases numbered 9, after V lost 5 bases and J lost 4 bases. The CDR3 length is 15 residues. Here the CDR3 reads CASSPQGSGTETQYF. Here the CDR3 DNA reads TGTGCCAGCAGTCCACAGGGTAGCGGGACAGAGACCCAGTACTTC.

The rearrangement uses TRBV4-3 and TRBJ2-2; 12 bases fit TRBD2. Germline V lookup: CDR1 LGHNA, CDR2 YSLEER. The J segment lost 6 bases and the V segment lost 3 bases, leaving 8 bases of the junction unmatched. The CDR3 covers 17 residues. The CDR3 region is CASSHFSASGRAGELFF. The CDR3, as DNA: TGCGCCAGCAGCCATTTTTCGGCTAGCGGGAGGGCCGGGGAGCTGTTTTTT.